There are a few counts of the clone carrying this T cell receptor (beta chain). What it recognizes is unknown. This specimen belongs to a study of T cells after yellow fever vaccination. A single record per CDR3 protein comes from TCRdb applying MiXCR to the 5' RACE reads. The sample carries some 500,000 distinct CDR3 sequences, roughly 14% recorded once. Points from the study as a whole: Overall, a small share of clonotypes was seen in both CD4 and CD8 compartments. Most clones from primary vaccination were detected again post-booster (about 95% CD4, about 88% CD8).

This receptor was obtained from a man aged 30 to 39 who received the YFV17D yellow fever vaccine. The specimen comprised PBMCs, sampled on the day of the yellow fever booster vaccination.

CDR3 loop: CASSLAGGLAGGSYNEQFF. CDR3 nucleotides: TGTGCCAGCAGCTTGGCCGGGGGCCTAGCGGGAGGGTCCTACAATGAGCAGTTCTTC. J is TRBJ2-1 and V is TRBV5-4; TRBD2 matches 12 bases. V lost 0 bases to trimming and J lost 1 base; unmatched junction nucleotides: 8. The CDR3 has 19 amino acids. The germline gives CDR1 SGHNT, CDR2 YYREEE (reference sequence). The complete variable domain, with remaining parts taken from reference TRBV5-4 and TRBJ2-1, reads ETGVTQSPTHLIKTRGQQVTLRCSSQSGHNTVSWYQQALGQGPQFIFQYYREEENGRGNFPPRFSGLQFPNYSSELNVNALELDDSALYLCASSLAGGLAGGSYNEQFFGPGTRLTVL.